A single sample gave rise to the 19 T cell receptor beta chains below, sequenced in a study of regulatory T cells in long-lasting Graves disease. iRepertoire HTBI primers and Arm-PCR of CDR3 regions built TCR beta libraries. TCRdb independently ran MiXCR on the multiplex PCR reads; one entry per CDR3 protein. The top ten hold around 10% of the sample, which has roughly 420,000 distinct CDR3 sequences, over 15% seen once. Noted time point: newly diagnosed GD, antithyroid drugs for less than 3 months. From PBMCs, RNA was extracted and then used to make the TCR library. Another study also made use of these data, one on T cells in Graves' hyperthyroidism and ophthalmopathy.

The material sequenced was peripheral blood mononuclear cells (PBMCs), taken at new diagnosis, from a patient treated with antithyroid drugs. These receptor sequences come from a woman aged 30 to 39 with Graves disease.

This clonotype has at least ten counts. This rearrangement joins TRBV27 to TRBJ2-1, with 7 positions matching TRBD2. The length of the CDR3 is 15 residues. Germline CDR1 and CDR2: MNHEY and SMNVEV (reference sequence). Losses at the gene ends were 6 bases for V and 4 bases for J; bases not matched to a gene: 9. The CDR3 region has the DNA TGTGCCAGCAGGCCGGGACTACTTTCTTACAATGAGCAGTTCTTC. It is translated as CASRPGLLSYNEQFF.

Points on this clonotype: The conserved final phenylalanine or tryptophan is absent from the CDR3, which likely points to a read error. In DNA form, the CDR3 reads TGTGCCAGCAGTTACTCGCTAAGGGCCAGAGGGACCAGACACTATGGCTACACCCTC. Its protein is CASSYSLRARGTRHYGYTL. This chain links TRBV6-5 with TRBJ1-2; the D gene is possibly TRBD1 (5 bases). CDR1 is MNHEY and CDR2 is SVGAGI in the germline V gene. CDR3 length: 19 residues. Trimming took 0 bases from V and 3 from J, leaving 23 bases between them.

About this clonotype: Since a much larger clone is just one base distant, this may be a read error. This chain links TRBV7-8 with TRBJ2-1, with D perhaps matching TRBD2 (5 bases). The germline V gene has CDR1 SGHVS and CDR2 FQNEAQ. This CDR3 is 15 amino acids long. In nucleotides, the CDR3 is TGTGCCAACAGCTTAGAGGACTTCCCTGAGGAGACCCAGTTCTTC. Protein: CANSLEDFPEETQFF.

The sample holds many counts of this clonotype. V gene TRBV29-1 combines with J gene TRBJ1-2; D unresolved. CDR1 and CDR2 (germline): SQVTM, ANQGSEA. Trimming took 8 bases from V and 4 from J, leaving 17 bases between them. This CDR3 has 13 amino acids. As DNA, the CDR3 is TGCAGCACCACGAGTACGGAACTCTATGGCTACACCTTC. Translated, it gives CSTTSTELYGYTF.

At least ten counts were recorded for this clonotype. J is TRBJ1-6 and V is TRBV27; D perhaps matches TRBD1 (6 bases). In germline, CDR1 is MNHEY, CDR2 SMNVEV (reference sequence). CDR3 length: 14 amino acids. Trimming cost V 1 base and J 10 bases, with 11 bases left between them. Here the CDR3 reads CASSLFGTQSPLHF. In DNA form, the CDR3 reads TGTGCCAGCAGTTTATTCGGGACACAATCACCCCTCCACTTT.

This clonotype has a count of ten or more. The chain employs TRBV7-3 and TRBJ2-1; 11 nucleotides line up with TRBD2. Looked up from germline, CDR1 is SGHTA and CDR2 is FQGTGA. This CDR3 is built from 17 residues. V was clipped by 0 bases and J by 6 bases; unmatched bases: 7. The CDR3 loop reads CASSLTSSGRDVNEQFF. For the CDR3, the DNA is TGTGCCAGCAGCTTAACGAGTAGCGGGAGGGACGTCAATGAGCAGTTCTTC.

At least ten counts were recorded for this clonotype. CDR3 region: CASSWGRDNEQFF. For the CDR3, the DNA is TGTGCCAGCAGTTGGGGGCGGGACAATGAGCAGTTCTTC. This chain uses TRBV27 with TRBJ2-1; D may be TRBD1 (6 bases). Germline CDR1 reads MNHEY; CDR2 reads SMNVEV (reference sequence). CDR3 length: 13 amino acids. The V end was cut by 4 bases, the J end by 5 bases, with 9 bases between.

On this clonotype itself: With a much larger clone just one base away, this may be a read error. The chain is built from TRBV11-2 and TRBJ2-2; maybe TRBD1 (7 bases). Germline values: CDR1 SGHAT, CDR2 FQNNGV. The V gene lost 1 base and the J gene lost 6 bases, with 9 bases spanning the gap. This CDR3 contains 14 residues. The CDR3 here is CASSLARGAGELFF. CDR3 in DNA: TGTGCCAGCAGCTTAGCCAGGGGGGCCGGGGAGCTGTTTTTT.

This clonotype has a count of ten or more. The V call is TRBV29-1, the J call TRBJ1-2; D is uncertain. The V gene lost 2 bases and the J gene lost 7 bases, with 5 bases spanning the gap. The CDR3 extends over 10 amino acids. CDR1 SQVTM and CDR2 ANQGSEA come from the germline V gene. DNA of the CDR3: TGCAGCGTTGAAACGGGTGGCTACACCTTC. Its protein product is CSVETGGYTF.

This clonotype was detected many times. The chain links TRBV6-1 to TRBJ1-1; possible D gene TRBD1, 5 bases. The germline V gene encodes CDR1 MNHNS and CDR2 SASEGT. The CDR3 loop spans 13 amino acids. V was shortened by 3 bases and J by 3 bases, with 8 bases between the two germline ends. This CDR3 reads CASSDRVDTEAFF. As DNA, the CDR3 is TGTGCCAGCAGTGACAGGGTTGACACTGAAGCTTTCTTT.

The J gene is TRBJ2-4, the V gene TRBV19; tentatively, D is TRBD1 or TRBD2 (5 bases each). Germline V gene sequence: CDR1 LNHDA, CDR2 SQIVND (reference sequence). The CDR3 runs 15 residues. V lost 7 bases to trimming and J lost 3 bases, with 16 bases between them. CDR3 sequence reads: CASNTPGRDKNIQYF. CDR3 bases: TGTGCCAGTAATACACCGGGACGGGACAAAAACATTCAGTACTTC.

This clonotype was counted ten times or more. The chain is built from TRBV20-1 and TRBJ2-3; TRBD1 matches 9 bases. The CDR3 is made up of 15 amino acids. Germline CDR1 is DFQATT and CDR2 is SNEGSKA (reference sequence). The trim removed 5 bases at V and 5 bases at J, leaving 11 bases unmatched. The CDR3 spells CSAVTSGQGQDTQYF. CDR3 nucleotides: TGCAGTGCTGTAACATCGGGACAGGGACAAGATACGCAGTATTTT.

This clonotype was picked up many times. The chain combines TRBV5-1 with TRBJ2-3; 7 bases agree with TRBD2. V trimming: 0 bases; J trimming: 1 base; junction bases outside the gene matches: 8. CDR1 SGHRS and CDR2 YFSETQ come from the germline V gene. The CDR3 covers 17 residues. The CDR3 is CASSLGRREWGTDTQYF. The CDR3 nucleotides are TGCGCCAGCAGCTTGGGCCGGCGGGAGTGGGGCACAGATACGCAGTATTTT.

The table lists this clonotype with a few counts. V and J are TRBV6-1 and TRBJ1-6, with 7 bases aligning to TRBD1. Germline V gives CDR1 MNHNS, CDR2 SASEGT. V dropped 8 bases and J dropped 7; count of bases not matched to a gene: 5. The CDR3 totals 13 residues. CDR3 in DNA: TGTGCCAGCGGAGGGACAGCAAATTCACCCCTCCACTTT. Its translation is CASGGTANSPLHF.

This clonotype was observed at least ten times. V usage is TRBV11-2 and J usage is TRBJ1-1; 9 bases agree with TRBD1. After removal of 4 bases from V and 10 bases from J, the junction contained 7 bases not matched to a gene. The V gene's germline CDR1 is SGHAT and CDR2 FQNNGV. The CDR3 loop spans 13 amino acids. For the CDR3, the DNA is TGTGCCAGCAGCTCGACAGGGGGGTTTGTAGCTTTCTTT. Translating gives CASSSTGGFVAFF.

The V gene is TRBV4-2, the J gene TRBJ1-2; D not resolved. The CDR3 consists of 14 residues. V was clipped by 6 bases and J by 6 bases, with 17 bases between them. Germline assignment: CDR1 LGHNA and CDR2 YNFKEQ. The CDR3 DNA sequence: TGTGCCAGCAGGTTGGAGGATGGGGTGGATGGCTACACCTTC. Protein sequence: CASRLEDGVDGYTF.

As for this clonotype: This likely traces to a read error, being one base from a far larger clone. The chain has TRBV7-8 and TRBJ2-7; 9 positions agree with TRBD1. Germline CDR1 SGHVS, CDR2 FQNEAQ. The CDR3 loop spans 14 amino acids. The junction had 8 bases not matched to a gene; V was cut back by 5 bases and J by 6 bases. CDR3 sequence (DNA): TGTGCCAGCAGCCGCGGGACAGGGAGCTGCGAGCAGTACTTC. Its translation: CASSRGTGSCEQYF.

This clonotype was observed a few times. This chain uses TRBV5-1 with TRBJ1-2; 9 bases fit TRBD1. Looked up from germline, CDR1 is SGHRS and CDR2 is YFSETQ. This CDR3 spans 15 amino acids. With V trimmed by 10 bases and J by 4 bases, 14 bases remained unmatched. CDR3 amino acids: CAGTISGQGLYGYTF. CDR3 nucleotide sequence: TGCGCCGGCACAATCTCGGGACAGGGCCTCTATGGCTACACCTTC.

This clonotype was observed a few times. This is likely an artifact of a read error, given a far larger clone one base away. V gene TRBV24-1 combines with J gene TRBJ2-7; TRBD1 matches 7 bases. The ends lost 10 bases at V and 7 bases at J; junction bases unmatched: 12. The CDR3 runs to 13 residues. Per the germline V gene, CDR1 is KGHDR and CDR2 is SFDVKD. CDR3 coding DNA: TGTGCCACGCGGACAGGTGGAGGCGATGAGCAGTACTTC. Translated, it gives CATRTGGGDEQYF.